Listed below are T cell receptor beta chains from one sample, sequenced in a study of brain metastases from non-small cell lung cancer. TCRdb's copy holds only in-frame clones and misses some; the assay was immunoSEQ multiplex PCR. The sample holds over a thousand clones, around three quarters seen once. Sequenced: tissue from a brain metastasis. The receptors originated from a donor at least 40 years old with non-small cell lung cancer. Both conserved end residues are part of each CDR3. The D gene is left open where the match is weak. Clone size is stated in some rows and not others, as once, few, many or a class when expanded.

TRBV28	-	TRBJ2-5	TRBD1	CASSRGQRRETQYF	TGTGCCAGCAGCAGGGGACAGCGGAGGGAGACCCAGTACTTC
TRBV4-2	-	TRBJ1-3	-	CASSQEYGAGSGNTIYF	TGTGCCAGCAGCCAAGAATACGGTGCCGGCTCTGGAAACACCATATATTTT
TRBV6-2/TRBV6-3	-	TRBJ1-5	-	CASSYYQGRNQPQHF	TGTGCCAGCAGTTACTATCAGGGCCGCAATCAGCCCCAGCATTTT
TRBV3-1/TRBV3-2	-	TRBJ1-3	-	CASSQASGVHTIYF	TGTGCCAGCAGCCAAGCATCAGGGGTCCACACCATATATTTT
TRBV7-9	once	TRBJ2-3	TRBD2	CASTTTRGGLSLDTQYF	TGTGCCAGCACCACAACACGGGGGGGCCTAAGTTTGGATACGCAGTATTTT
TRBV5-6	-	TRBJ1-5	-	CASSLASGDNQPQHF	TGTGCCAGCAGCTTGGCCAGCGGAGACAATCAGCCCCAGCATTTT
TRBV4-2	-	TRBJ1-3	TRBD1	CASSQETGTGGTGNTIYF	TGTGCCAGCAGCCAAGAAACCGGGACAGGGGGGACTGGAAACACCATATATTTT
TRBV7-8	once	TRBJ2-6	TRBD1	CASSLPGTGGGGANVLTF	TGTGCCAGCAGCTTACCCGGGACAGGGGGTGGTGGGGCCAACGTCCTGACTTTC
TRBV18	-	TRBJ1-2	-	CASSPSIALGYTF	TGTGCCAGCTCACCTTCGATTGCTCTCGGCTACACCTTC
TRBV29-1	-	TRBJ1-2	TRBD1	CSVEGTGPFGYGYTF	TGCAGCGTTGAAGGGACAGGCCCTTTTGGCTATGGCTACACCTTC
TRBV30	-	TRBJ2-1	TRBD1	CAWSPRGFLQFF	TGTGCCTGGAGCCCCAGGGGGTTTTTACAGTTCTTC
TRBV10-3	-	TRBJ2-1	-	CAIGRNHEQFF	TGTGCCATCGGACGGAATCATGAGCAGTTCTTC
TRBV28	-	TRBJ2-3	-	CASSPFDTQYF	TGTGCCAGCAGTCCCTTCGATACGCAGTATTTT
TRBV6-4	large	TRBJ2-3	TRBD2	CASSAGLADTDTQYF	TGTGCCAGCAGCGCGGGACTAGCGGACACAGATACGCAGTATTTT
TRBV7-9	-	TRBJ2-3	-	CASSPADQLADTQYF	TGTGCCAGCAGCCCCGCGGACCAACTGGCAGATACGCAGTATTTT
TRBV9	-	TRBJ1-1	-	CASSLGGGGGTEAFF	TGTGCCAGCAGCCTTGGTGGCGGGGGCGGCACTGAAGCTTTCTTT
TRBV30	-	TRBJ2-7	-	CAWSRPGVGTDEQYF	TGTGCCTGGAGCCGGCCGGGGGTGGGAACTGACGAGCAGTACTTC
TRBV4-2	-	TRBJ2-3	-	CASSQDGGSTDTQYF	TGTGCCAGCAGCCAAGATGGAGGGTCCACAGATACGCAGTATTTT
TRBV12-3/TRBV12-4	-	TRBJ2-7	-	CASRTGGYEQYF	TGTGCCAGCAGGACAGGAGGCTACGAGCAGTACTTC
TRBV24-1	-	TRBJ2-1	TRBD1	CATSDSDRGVFF	TGTGCCACCAGTGATTCCGACAGGGGGGTGTTCTTC
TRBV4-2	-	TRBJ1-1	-	CASSQDSPVNTEAFF	TGTGCCAGCAGCCAAGACAGTCCGGTGAACACTGAAGCTTTCTTT
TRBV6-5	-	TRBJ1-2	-	CASSYLQGTGYTF	TGTGCCAGCAGTTACCTCCAGGGGACCGGCTACACCTTC
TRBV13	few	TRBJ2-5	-	CASSLWGSETQYF	TGTGCCAGCAGCTTATGGGGGTCGGAGACCCAGTACTTC
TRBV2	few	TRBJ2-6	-	CASSDRSSGANVLTF	TGTGCCAGCAGTGACCGGTCCTCTGGGGCCAACGTCCTGACTTTC
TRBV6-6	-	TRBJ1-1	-	CASNGNTEAFF	TGTGCCAGCAACGGGAACACTGAAGCTTTCTTT
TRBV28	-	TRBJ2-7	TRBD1	CASSLSDRGLYEQYF	TGTGCCAGCAGTTTATCGGACAGGGGGCTCTACGAGCAGTACTTC
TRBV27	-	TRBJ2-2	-	CASSLGSGFGELFF	TGTGCCAGCAGCCTGGGGTCCGGGTTCGGGGAGCTGTTTTTT
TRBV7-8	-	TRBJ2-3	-	CASSTVREISTDTQYF	TGTGCCAGCAGCACCGTCCGGGAGATTAGCACAGATACGCAGTATTTT
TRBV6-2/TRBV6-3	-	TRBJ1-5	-	CASSYGAGSNQPQHF	TGTGCCAGCAGTTACGGGGCGGGGAGCAATCAGCCCCAGCATTTT
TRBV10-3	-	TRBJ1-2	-	CAIPLTGGPNYGYTF	TGTGCCATCCCCCTAACCGGGGGGCCAAACTATGGCTACACCTTT
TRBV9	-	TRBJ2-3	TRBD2	CASSIGLVLHLADTQYF	TGTGCCAGCAGCATCGGACTAGTCCTTCACCTCGCAGATACGCAGTATTTT
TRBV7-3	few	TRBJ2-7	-	CASSPPGKEQYF	TGTGCCAGCAGCCCCCCGGGGAAAGAGCAGTACTTC
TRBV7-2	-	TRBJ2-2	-	CASSFSTRTRSGELFF	TGTGCCAGCAGCTTCTCAACCCGGACACGGTCGGGGGAGCTGTTTTTT
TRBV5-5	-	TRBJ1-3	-	CASSLGSGDGNTIYF	TGTGCCAGCAGCTTAGGGTCCGGGGATGGAAACACCATATATTTT
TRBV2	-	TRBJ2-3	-	CASRERGEADTQYF	TGTGCTAGCAGGGAGAGGGGGGAAGCAGATACGCAGTATTTT
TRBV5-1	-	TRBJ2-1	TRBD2	CASSTVALAGGPRNEQFF	TGCGCCAGCAGCACCGTCGCCCTAGCGGGGGGGCCAAGGAATGAGCAGTTCTTC
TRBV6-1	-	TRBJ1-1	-	CASSEAGMNTEAFF	TGTGCCAGCAGTGAAGCAGGGATGAACACTGAAGCTTTCTTT
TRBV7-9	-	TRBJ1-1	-	CASSSQREAFF	TGTGCCAGCAGCTCTCAAAGGGAAGCTTTCTTT
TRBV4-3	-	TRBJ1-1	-	CASSQDDRMNTEAFF	TGCGCCAGCAGCCAAGATGACAGGATGAACACTGAAGCTTTCTTT
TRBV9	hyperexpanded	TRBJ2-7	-	CASSLLGDGVLGYEQYF	TGTGCCAGCAGCCTTCTGGGGGACGGAGTGCTCGGGTACGAGCAGTACTTC
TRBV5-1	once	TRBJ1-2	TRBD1	CASSLGTGHRGYTF	TGCGCCAGCAGCCTGGGGACAGGACATCGTGGCTACACCTTC
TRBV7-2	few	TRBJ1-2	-	CASSTESRNYGYTF	TGTGCCAGCAGCACCGAGAGCAGGAACTATGGCTACACCTTC
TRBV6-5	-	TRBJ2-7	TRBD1	CASNTQGVEQYF	TGTGCCAGCAACACACAGGGGGTCGAGCAGTACTTC
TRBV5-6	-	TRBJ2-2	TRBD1	CASSPSFETGINTGELFF	TGTGCCAGCAGCCCCTCGTTCGAGACAGGGATCAACACCGGGGAGCTGTTTTTT
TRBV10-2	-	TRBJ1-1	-	CASREEGKSYTEAFF	TGCGCCAGTAGGGAGGAGGGGAAATCTTACACTGAAGCTTTCTTT
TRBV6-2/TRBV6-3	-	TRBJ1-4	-	CASSYRGVATNEKLFF	TGTGCCAGCAGTTACCGAGGGGTTGCAACTAATGAAAAACTGTTTTTT
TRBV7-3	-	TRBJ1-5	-	CASSLLPDQPQHF	TGTGCCAGCAGCTTATTACCAGATCAGCCCCAGCATTTT
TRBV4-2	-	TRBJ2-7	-	CASSQQGYEQYF	TGTGCCAGCAGCCAGCAGGGGTACGAGCAGTACTTC
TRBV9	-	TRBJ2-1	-	CASSRTRVGEQFF	TGTGCCAGCAGCCGGACTCGAGTGGGTGAGCAGTTCTTC
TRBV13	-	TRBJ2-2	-	CASSLGTPGELFF	TGTGCCAGCAGCCTAGGGACCCCCGGGGAGCTGTTTTTT
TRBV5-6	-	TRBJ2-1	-	CASSSVGTYNEQFF	TGTGCCAGCAGCTCTGTCGGGACATACAATGAGCAGTTCTTC
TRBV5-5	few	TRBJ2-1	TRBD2	CASSWGGGSNNEQFF	TGTGCCAGCAGCTGGGGCGGGGGGTCCAACAATGAGCAGTTCTTC
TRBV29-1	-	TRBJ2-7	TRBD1	CSGGDRRSSYEQYF	TGCAGCGGGGGGGACAGGAGAAGCTCCTACGAGCAGTACTTC
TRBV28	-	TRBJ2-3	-	CASSLPGADTQYF	TGTGCCAGCAGTCTCCCAGGGGCAGATACGCAGTATTTT
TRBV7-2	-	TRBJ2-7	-	CASSLALGGYEQYF	TGTGCCAGCAGCTTAGCGCTCGGGGGCTACGAGCAGTACTTC
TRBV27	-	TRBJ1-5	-	CASTLGPGSNQPQHF	TGTGCCAGCACCTTGGGACCTGGGAGCAATCAGCCCCAGCATTTT
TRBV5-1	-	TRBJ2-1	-	CASSLEGSGARSSYNEQFF	TGCGCCAGCAGCTTAGAAGGGTCCGGCGCCCGATCTTCCTACAATGAGCAGTTCTTC
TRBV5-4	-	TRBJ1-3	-	CASSLAPGPFSGNTIYF	TGTGCCAGCAGCTTGGCCCCAGGGCCCTTCTCTGGAAACACCATATATTTT